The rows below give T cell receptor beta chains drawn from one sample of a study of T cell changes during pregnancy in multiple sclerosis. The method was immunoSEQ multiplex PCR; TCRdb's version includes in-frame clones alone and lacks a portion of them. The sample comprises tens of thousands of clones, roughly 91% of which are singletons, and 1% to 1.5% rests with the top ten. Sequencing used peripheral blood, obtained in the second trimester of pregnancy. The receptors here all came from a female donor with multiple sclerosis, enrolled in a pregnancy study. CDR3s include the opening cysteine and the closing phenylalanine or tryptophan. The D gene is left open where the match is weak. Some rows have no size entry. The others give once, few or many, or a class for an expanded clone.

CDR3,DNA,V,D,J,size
CASSEPGDYEQYF,TGTGCCAGCAGTGAACCCGGGGACTACGAGCAGTACTTC,TRBV6-1,.,TRBJ2-7,.
CASSLREDSGAFF,TGCGCCAGCAGCTTGAGGGAGGATAGCGGGGCTTTCTTT,TRBV5-1,.,TRBJ1-1,.
CALGRGESNGYTF,TGTGCCCTGGGGCGGGGGGAAAGTAATGGCTACACCTTC,TRBV2,.,TRBJ1-2,.
CASSEQKETQYF,TGTGCCAGCAGCGAACAAAAAGAGACCCAGTACTTC,TRBV2,.,TRBJ2-5,.
CASSPDQGAYEAFF,TGTGCCAGCTCACCTGATCAGGGGGCTTATGAAGCTTTCTTT,TRBV18,TRBD1,TRBJ1-1,.
CASSYGGRGGTYKMGRGQYF,TGTGCCAGCAGCTACGGGGGACGGGGGGGGACTTATAAAATGGGCCGTGGGCAGTACTTC,TRBV5-4,TRBD2,TRBJ2-7,few
CASSYSGGKAHEQYF,TGTGCCAGCAGTTACTCGGGGGGGAAGGCCCACGAGCAGTACTTC,TRBV6-5,TRBD2,TRBJ2-7,.
CASSPGTGFTLETQYF,TGTGCCAGCAGCCCCGGGACAGGGTTTACGCTAGAGACCCAGTACTTC,TRBV5-4,TRBD1,TRBJ2-5,once
CASSLGGVNQPQHF,TGCGCCAGCAGCTTGGGCGGGGTAAATCAGCCCCAGCATTTT,TRBV5-1,.,TRBJ1-5,once
CASSDPGQGNGYTF,TGTGCCAGCAGTGATCCGGGACAGGGGAACGGCTACACCTTC,TRBV2,TRBD1,TRBJ1-2,.
CASSRDPYRGPGNTIYF,TGTGCCAGCAGCCGGGACCCTTACAGGGGGCCGGGAAACACCATATATTTT,TRBV7-9,TRBD1,TRBJ1-3,.
CASSSLGTNEKLFF,TGTGCCAGCAGTTCACTGGGCACTAATGAAAAACTGTTTTTT,TRBV28,.,TRBJ1-4,.
CASSKRQLVDTEAFF,TGTGCCAGCAGTAAGCGGCAGCTGGTGGACACTGAAGCTTTCTTT,TRBV2,.,TRBJ1-1,.
CATSRGLGGFSYEQYF,TGTGCCACCAGCAGAGGGTTAGGGGGCTTTTCCTACGAGCAGTACTTC,TRBV15,TRBD1,TRBJ2-7,.
CASSPTPPNRGQPQHF,TGTGCCAGCTCACCTACACCACCCAATAGGGGTCAGCCCCAGCATTTT,TRBV18,.,TRBJ1-5,.
CASSLNGQGNTQYF,TGTGCCAGCAGCTTAAACGGACAGGGCAATACGCAGTATTTT,TRBV7-3,TRBD1,TRBJ2-3,.
CASSSTGVAQPQHF,TGTGCCAGCAGTTCCACAGGGGTGGCTCAGCCCCAGCATTTT,TRBV28,TRBD1,TRBJ1-5,.
CASSLQGGKETQYF,TGTGCCAGCAGCTTGCAGGGTGGGAAGGAGACCCAGTACTTC,TRBV11-2,.,TRBJ2-5,.
CASSLGGGLTDTQYF,TGTGCCAGCAGCTTGGGGGGAGGCCTCACAGATACGCAGTATTTT,TRBV5-4,.,TRBJ2-3,.
CASSGLAIGWETQYF,TGTGCCAGCAGTGGGCTAGCCATCGGGTGGGAGACCCAGTACTTC,TRBV25-1,.,TRBJ2-5,.
CASSQDPYFFTEAFF,TGCGCCAGCAGCCAAGATCCCTATTTCTTCACTGAAGCTTTCTTT,TRBV4-3,.,TRBJ1-1,.
CASSPGQGRNEQFF,TGTGCCAGCAGCCCCGGACAGGGACGAAATGAGCAGTTCTTC,TRBV7-2,TRBD1,TRBJ2-1,once
CASSFLHRGNQPQHF,TGTGCCAGCAGTTTTCTTCACAGGGGCAATCAGCCCCAGCATTTT,TRBV28,.,TRBJ1-5,.
CASSLERGGTEAFF,TGTGCCAGCAGCTTAGAAAGGGGCGGCACTGAAGCTTTCTTT,TRBV11-2,.,TRBJ1-1,.
CASSLNRGSTDTQYF,TGTGCCAGCAGCTTAAACAGGGGGAGCACAGATACGCAGTATTTT,TRBV5-8,TRBD1,TRBJ2-3,once
CASSLRWTGNFVPGELFF,TGTGCCAGCAGCTTAAGATGGACTGGTAATTTTGTCCCCGGGGAGCTGTTTTTT,TRBV7-9,.,TRBJ2-2,.
CSGLGLDRTDTQYF,TGCAGCGGGCTGGGACTAGACCGCACAGATACGCAGTATTTT,TRBV29-1,TRBD2,TRBJ2-3,.
CASSRSGGRFEKLFF,TGTGCCAGTAGTAGATCCGGGGGGCGCTTTGAAAAACTGTTTTTT,TRBV19,.,TRBJ1-4,.
CASSSIKGRQTQYF,TGTGCCAGCAGTAGCATTAAAGGGAGACAGACCCAGTACTTC,TRBV2,.,TRBJ2-5,.
CASSLWGSEKLFF,TGTGCCAGCAGCTTGTGGGGCTCTGAAAAACTGTTTTTT,TRBV5-6,.,TRBJ1-4,.
CASSVGGRTEAFF,TGTGCCAGCAGCGTAGGGGGCCGAACTGAAGCTTTCTTT,TRBV9,.,TRBJ1-1,.
CSVEDRGRTDYEQYF,TGCAGCGTTGAAGACAGGGGGCGGACCGACTACGAGCAGTACTTC,TRBV29-1,TRBD1,TRBJ2-7,.
CAWSFGAPLHF,TGTGCCTGGAGCTTCGGGGCACCCCTCCACTTT,TRBV30,.,TRBJ1-6,.
CAIRTSGGQETQYF,TGTGCCATCAGGACTAGCGGGGGCCAAGAGACCCAGTACTTC,TRBV10-3,TRBD2,TRBJ2-5,.
CASSKGGRDYGYTF,TGTGCCAGCAGCAAAGGGGGCCGGGACTATGGCTACACCTTC,TRBV5-4,TRBD1,TRBJ1-2,.
CASSRRQAAYEQYF,TGTGCCAGTAGCCGGAGACAGGCCGCCTACGAGCAGTACTTC,TRBV19,.,TRBJ2-7,.
CASSQDRTASYGYTF,TGCGCCAGCAGCCAAGATCGGACAGCATCCTATGGCTACACCTTC,TRBV4-1,.,TRBJ1-2,.
CASMPDSSNEKLFF,TGTGCCAGCATGCCGGACAGCTCTAATGAAAAACTGTTTTTT,TRBV6-6,.,TRBJ1-4,.
CASSPLLDGGLKSQWYF,TGTGCCAGCAGCCCATTACTTGACGGGGGGCTAAAATCGCAATGGTATTTT,TRBV4-2,.,TRBJ2-3,.
CASSSPDRDGANYGYTF,TGCGCCAGCAGCTCCCCGGACAGGGACGGAGCTAACTATGGCTACACCTTC,TRBV5-1,TRBD1,TRBJ1-2,.
CASSPLGGRSYEQYF,TGTGCCAGCAGCCCCCTGGGGGGGAGGTCCTACGAGCAGTACTTC,TRBV4-2,TRBD2,TRBJ2-7,.
CASSYRTGGALRYF,TGTGCCAGCAGTTACCGGACAGGGGGCGCTTTACGTTACTTC,TRBV6-5,TRBD1,TRBJ2-7,.
CSVERERGLGYTF,TGCAGCGTTGAAAGGGAGAGGGGGCTCGGCTACACCTTC,TRBV29-1,TRBD1,TRBJ1-2,.
CASSVDLTYSPLHF,TGTGCCAGCAGCGTAGATCTGACTTACTCACCCCTCCACTTT,TRBV9,.,TRBJ1-6,.
CASSRGGSSYEQYF,TGTGCCAGCAGTCGAGGCGGGAGCTCCTACGAGCAGTACTTC,TRBV7-9,TRBD2,TRBJ2-7,.
CASSLGGTEAEQFF,TGCGCCAGCAGCTTGGGCGGGACAGAGGCTGAGCAGTTCTTC,TRBV5-1,.,TRBJ2-1,.
CASSPPTGNAGYTF,TGTGCCAGCTCACCACCGACGGGGAATGCTGGCTACACCTTC,TRBV18,.,TRBJ1-2,.
CASSSDRGAEQFF,TGTGCCAGCAGCTCGGACAGGGGGGCGGAGCAGTTCTTC,TRBV7-2,TRBD1,TRBJ2-1,.
CASSPGTGELGELFF,TGCGCCAGCAGCCCCGGGACAGGGGAACTCGGGGAGCTGTTTTTT,TRBV5-1,TRBD1,TRBJ2-2,.
CASSPGQGDQPQHF,TGTGCCAGCAGTCCTGGACAGGGCGATCAGCCCCAGCATTTT,TRBV7-9,TRBD1,TRBJ1-5,.
CASSLQGSNEAFF,TGCGCCAGCAGCTTACAGGGAAGCAATGAAGCTTTCTTT,TRBV5-1,.,TRBJ1-1,.